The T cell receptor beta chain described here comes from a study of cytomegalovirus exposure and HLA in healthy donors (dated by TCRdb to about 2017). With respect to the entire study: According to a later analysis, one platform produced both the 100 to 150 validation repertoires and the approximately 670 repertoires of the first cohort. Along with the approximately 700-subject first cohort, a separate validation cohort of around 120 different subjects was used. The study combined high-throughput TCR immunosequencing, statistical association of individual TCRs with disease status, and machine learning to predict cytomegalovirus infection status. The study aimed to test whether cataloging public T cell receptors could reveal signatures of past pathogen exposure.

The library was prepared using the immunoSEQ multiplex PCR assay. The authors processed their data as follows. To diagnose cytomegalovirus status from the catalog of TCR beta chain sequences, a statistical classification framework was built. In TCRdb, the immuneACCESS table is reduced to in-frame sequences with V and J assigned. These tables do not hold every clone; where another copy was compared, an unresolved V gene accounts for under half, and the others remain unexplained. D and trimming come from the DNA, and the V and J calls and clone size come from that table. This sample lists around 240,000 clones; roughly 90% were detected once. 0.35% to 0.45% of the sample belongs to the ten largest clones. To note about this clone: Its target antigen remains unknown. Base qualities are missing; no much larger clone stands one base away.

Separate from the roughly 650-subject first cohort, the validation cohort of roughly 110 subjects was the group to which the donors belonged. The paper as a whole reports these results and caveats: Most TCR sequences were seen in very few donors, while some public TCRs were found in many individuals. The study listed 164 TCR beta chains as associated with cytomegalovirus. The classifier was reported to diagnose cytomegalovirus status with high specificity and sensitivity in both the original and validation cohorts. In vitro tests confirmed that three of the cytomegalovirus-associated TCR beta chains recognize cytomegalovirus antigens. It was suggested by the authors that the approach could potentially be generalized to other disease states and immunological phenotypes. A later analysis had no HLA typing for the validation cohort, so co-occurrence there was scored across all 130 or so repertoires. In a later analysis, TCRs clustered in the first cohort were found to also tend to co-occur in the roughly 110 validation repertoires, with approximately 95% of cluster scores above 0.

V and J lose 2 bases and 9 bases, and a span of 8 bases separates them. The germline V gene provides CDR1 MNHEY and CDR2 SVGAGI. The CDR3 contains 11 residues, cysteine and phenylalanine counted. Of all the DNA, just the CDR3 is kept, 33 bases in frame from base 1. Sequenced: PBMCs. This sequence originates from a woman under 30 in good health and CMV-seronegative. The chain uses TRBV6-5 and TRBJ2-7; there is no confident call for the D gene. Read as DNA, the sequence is TGTGCCAGCAGTTACCAGTGGAGGCAGTACTTC. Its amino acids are CASSYQWRQYF.